These 17 T cell receptor beta chains were all obtained from the same sample, sequenced in a study of blood T cell repertoires in COVID-19 (dated by TCRdb to 2019 to 2021). Library construction relied on the immunoSEQ multiplex PCR assay. The table comes from immuneACCESS by way of TCRdb, which keeps in-frame sequences with V and J called. Part of the clones is missing from these tables; in studies checked, under half for an unresolved V gene and the rest for unknown reasons. Here the sample has 75,000 to 85,000 clones; approximately 86% occur a single time. The top ten hold 15% to 20% of the sample. Specimen: peripheral blood. The receptors here all came from a human donor in a cohort sampled during active COVID-19.

The V and J genes are TRBV4-3 and TRBJ1-3; D unresolved. In germline, CDR1 is LGHNA, CDR2 YSLEER. The CDR3 length is 21 residues. The V gene lost 3 bases and the J gene lost 1 base, with 28 bases spanning the gap. CDR3 sequence reads: CASSQVVGSRTWTNSGNTIYF. The DNA of the CDR3 is TGCGCCAGCAGCCAGGTTGTGGGGAGCCGGACTTGGACTAATTCTGGAAACACCATATATTTT.

This clone was observed a single time. This rearrangement joins TRBV4-2 to TRBJ2-5, with no clear D. Germline lookup yields CDR1 LGHNA and CDR2 YNFKEQ. This CDR3 comprises 14 residues. Trimming removed 1 base at V and 3 bases at J, with 9 bases between. The CDR3 DNA reads TGTGCCAGCAGCCAAGGAACCGGAGAAGAGACCCAGTACTTC. Translation gives CASSQGTGEETQYF.

This rearrangement joins TRBV6-5 to TRBJ2-7; 11 nucleotides match TRBD2. CDR1 is MNHEY, CDR2 SVGAGI, per germline. The V and J ends lost 7 bases and 4 bases, in that order; junction bases with no gene match: 6. CDR3 length: 14 residues. The CDR3 bases are TGTGCCAGCAAGCCACTAGCGGGAGCGTACGAGCAGTACTTC. It codes for CASKPLAGAYEQYF.

The rearrangement links TRBV5-1 to TRBJ2-3; 13 bases fit TRBD2. The germline V gene encodes CDR1 SGHRS and CDR2 YFSETQ. J lost 0 bases, V lost 7 bases, and 2 bases had no gene match. This CDR3 is built from 15 residues. Here the CDR3 DNA reads TGCGCCAGCCTGGGACTAGCGGGAAGCACAGATACGCAGTATTTT. This sequence encodes CASLGLAGSTDTQYF.

The V call is TRBV6-6, the J call TRBJ2-7, with 14 positions matching TRBD2. V dropped 6 bases and J dropped 6; count of bases not matched to a gene: 4. This CDR3 has 14 amino acids. The germline V gene has CDR1 MNHNY and CDR2 SVGAGI (reference sequence). CDR3 DNA sequence: TGTGCCAGCAGGCTGGGACTAGCGGGAGCCGAGCAGTACTTC. Its protein is CASRLGLAGAEQYF.

This chain uses TRBV9 with TRBJ2-5; D perhaps matches TRBD2 (6 bases). This CDR3 comprises 17 residues. Between the trimmed V and J ends, which lost 4 bases and 0 bases, there was a span of 19 bases. CDR1 is SGDLS and CDR2 is YYNGEE in the germline V gene. Here the CDR3 reads CASSRDPGAGYQETQYF. DNA of the CDR3: TGTGCCAGCAGCCGGGACCCGGGAGCCGGGTACCAAGAGACCCAGTACTTC.

The chain couples TRBV29-1 to TRBJ1-1, with a tentative D call TRBD1 (6 bases). Germline CDR1 SQVTM, CDR2 ANQGSEA. V was clipped by 7 bases and J by 8 bases, with 17 bases between them. This CDR3 region has 12 residues. Here the CDR3 DNA reads TGCAGCGCGGGGGCCCGCACCTCGGAAGCTTTCTTT. As protein: CSAGARTSEAFF. The whole variable domain, remainder taken from reference TRBV29-1 and TRBJ1-1, is SAVISQKPSRDICQRGTSLTIQCQVDSQVTMMFWYRQQPGQSLTLIATANQGSEATYESGFVIDKFPISRPNLTFSTLTVSNMSPEDSSIYLCSAGARTSEAFFGQGTRLTVV.

This chain uses TRBV7-2 with TRBJ1-1; the D gene is possibly TRBD1 (5 bases). The length of the CDR3 is 16 residues. Germline V gene sequence: CDR1 SGHTA, CDR2 FQGNSA. Trimming shortened V by 1 base and J by 4 bases, and 16 bases separated the two germline ends. CDR3 in DNA: TGTGCCAGCAGCTTAGTGCCCGGACACCGCAGCACTGAAGCTTTCTTT. Amino acids: CASSLVPGHRSTEAFF.

The V and J genes are TRBV4-1 and TRBJ1-3; TRBD1 is a possible D gene (6 bases). CDR3 size: 15 residues. V was pared by 4 bases and J by 2 bases, with 12 bases between. CDR1 is MGHRA and CDR2 is YSYEKL in the germline V gene. CDR3 DNA sequence: TGCGCCAGCAGCCCACAGGGAGTCCCTGGAAACACCATATATTTT. Protein sequence: CASSPQGVPGNTIYF.

The chain combines TRBV30 with TRBJ2-5; 8 bases are shared with TRBD1. The CDR3 is 17 residues long. Losses at the gene ends were 0 bases for V and 5 bases for J; bases not matched to a gene: 14. CDR1 and CDR2 from the germline V gene are GTSNPN and SVGIG (reference sequence). The CDR3 coding sequence is TGTGCCTGGAGTGTATGGTCGGGGGCAGGGGGCAGGGAGACCCAGTACTTC. Its protein product is CAWSVWSGAGGRETQYF.

This clone was seen a single time. The chain links TRBV4-3 to TRBJ1-6; D gene uncertain. CDR3 size: 17 residues. Trimming left V 1 base short and J 0 bases short, with 10 bases between. The V gene's germline CDR1 is LGHNA and CDR2 YSLEER. CDR3 coding DNA: TGCGCCAGCAGCCAAGCAACAGCGGACTCCTATAATTCACCCCTCCACTTT. It specifies CASSQATADSYNSPLHF.

The V gene is TRBV10-1, the J gene TRBJ2-7; 9 nucleotides line up with TRBD1. There are 14 residues in the CDR3. With V trimmed by 5 bases and J by 6 bases, 8 bases remained unmatched. Germline V gene data show CDR1 as WNHNN and CDR2 as SYGVQD (reference sequence). CDR3 DNA: TGCGCCAGCAGTCCTGAACAGGGGGCTAGCGAGCAGTACTTC. This gives the protein CASSPEQGASEQYF.

The chain recombines TRBV19 with TRBJ1-1, with 9 bases that match TRBD1. Unmatched junction bases numbered 5, after V lost 7 bases and J lost 11 bases. Germline-derived CDR1 and CDR2 are LNHDA and SQIVND (reference sequence). The CDR3 is 11 residues long. This chain's CDR3 is CASTIGTGAFF. The CDR3 bases are TGTGCCAGTACAATTGGGACAGGGGCTTTCTTT.

This chain uses TRBV6-2 or TRBV6-3 with TRBJ2-7; 7 bases agree with TRBD1. This CDR3 is built from 15 residues. The germline gives CDR1 MNHEY, CDR2 SVGEGT. V dropped 6 bases and J dropped 3; count of bases not matched to a gene: 11. CDR3 in amino acids: CASSEGTDLSYEQYF. The CDR3 coding sequence is TGTGCCAGCAGCGAAGGGACAGACCTGAGCTACGAGCAGTACTTC.

This clone has only one observation. V is TRBV5-1 and J is TRBJ1-2; D call uncertain. V dropped 4 bases and J dropped 5 bases, with 12 bases sitting between them. CDR3 length equals 13 residues. Per germline, CDR1 SGHRS and CDR2 YFSETQ. The CDR3 region is CASSPVGAYGYTF. DNA of the CDR3: TGCGCCAGCAGCCCAGTGGGAGCTTATGGCTACACCTTC.

The chain couples TRBV11-2 to TRBJ1-1; maybe TRBD1 (6 bases). This CDR3 is built from 13 residues. CDR1 and CDR2 (germline): SGHAT, FQNNGV. The germline V and J ends were trimmed by 4 bases and 1 base, with 7 bases remaining between them. CDR3 loop: CASSSTGNTEAFF. The CDR3 DNA reads TGTGCCAGCAGCTCGACAGGGAACACTGAAGCTTTCTTT.

V is TRBV23-1 and J is TRBJ2-1, with 10 bases identical to TRBD1. TRBV23-1 is sorted into the ORF group, with uncertain function. V shed 6 bases, J shed 3 bases, and the junction held 5 bases outside the gene matches. The CDR3 is made up of 15 amino acids. The CDR3 nucleotides read TGCGCCAGCAGGCACGGGACAGGGGACTACAATGAGCAGTTCTTC. Protein: CASRHGTGDYNEQFF.